Listed below are T cell receptor beta chains from one sample, sequenced in a study of cytomegalovirus exposure and HLA in healthy donors. Clones were read by immunoSEQ multiplex PCR, and TCRdb kept only the in-frame ones, dropping some. The sample contains 150,000 to 200,000 clones, roughly four fifths of which appear only once. Input material: PBMCs. The receptors here all came from a man aged 18 to 30 in good health and CMV-seronegative. CDR3s include the opening cysteine and the closing phenylalanine or tryptophan. Fields, in order: D gene, clone size, J gene, CDR3 length, V gene, CDR3 DNA, CDR3 protein. The D gene is left open where the match is weak. Clone size, where shown, is once, few, many, or a class for clones that have expanded.

.,.,TRBJ2-7,19,TRBV5-1,TGCGCCAGCAGCTTGGCCTTTGGGTTTAGCGAAAGGAGCTCCTACGAGCAGTACTTC,CASSLAFGFSERSSYEQYF
TRBD2,.,TRBJ2-7,15,TRBV4-2,TGTGCCAGCAGCCAAGAAGGTGGGAGGGCCTCCGAGCAGTACTTC,CASSQEGGRASEQYF
TRBD2,.,TRBJ2-7,17,TRBV10-3,TGTGCCATCAGTGGCATGACTAGCGGGGGAGCCCGCTACGAGCAGTACTTC,CAISGMTSGGARYEQYF
.,.,TRBJ1-2,12,TRBV5-4,TGTGCCAGCAGCTTGGCTCTCTATGGCTACACCTTC,CASSLALYGYTF
.,.,TRBJ2-3,14,TRBV11-2,TGTGCCAGCAGCTTAAGAGGAGTCACAGATACGCAGTATTTT,CASSLRGVTDTQYF
TRBD1,.,TRBJ1-4,14,TRBV6-1,TGTGCCAGCACCTTGACAGGGTCGAATGAAAAACTGTTTTTT,CASTLTGSNEKLFF
.,.,TRBJ2-2,12,TRBV9,TGTGCCAGCAGCGTAGGCGGTTGGGAGCTGTTTTTT,CASSVGGWELFF
.,.,TRBJ2-7,18,TRBV6-1,TGTGCCAGCAGTGAATGGGAGTACGGCGGAGGGGGCTCCTACGAGCAGTACTTT,CASSEWEYGGGGSYEQYF
.,.,TRBJ1-4,15,TRBV10-3,TGTGCCATCAGTGTTCTCGGGTTGGCTAATGAAAAACTGTTTTTT,CAISVLGLANEKLFF
.,once,TRBJ2-1,16,TRBV7-9,TGTGCCAGCAGCCCCCGAAGCGGAAGCTCCTACAATGAGCAGTTCTTC,CASSPRSGSSYNEQFF
.,.,TRBJ2-7,12,TRBV6-1,TGTGCCAGCAGTGCCAGGGACTACGAGCAGTACTTC,CASSARDYEQYF
TRBD1,few,TRBJ2-7,14,TRBV28,TGTGCCAGCACACCGGGACAGGGGGTCTACGAGCAGTACTTC,CASTPGQGVYEQYF
.,.,TRBJ2-7,17,TRBV19,TGTGCCAGTAGTATAGATTTTACGGCGGGGTTCTCCTACGAGCAGTACTTC,CASSIDFTAGFSYEQYF
.,.,TRBJ2-7,15,TRBV11-2,TGTGCCAGCAGCTTATATCGGGGGGCGGGGAACGAGCAGTACTTC,CASSLYRGAGNEQYF
.,.,TRBJ2-7,10,TRBV29-1,TGCAGCCCACCGGTGTCGGAGCAGTACTTC,CSPPVSEQYF
TRBD2,.,TRBJ2-3,16,TRBV4-3,TGCGCCAGCAGCCAAACTAGCGGGAGGGACACAGATACGCAGTATTTT,CASSQTSGRDTDTQYF
TRBD2,.,TRBJ2-2,18,TRBV4-1,TGCGCCAGCAGCCAAGGAATTAGCGGGAGTGCGGACACCGGGGAGCTGTTTTTT,CASSQGISGSADTGELFF
.,.,TRBJ1-5,14,TRBV2,TGTGCCAGCAGTGGCGGGGTCGGAAATCAGCCCCAGCATTTT,CASSGGVGNQPQHF
TRBD1,.,TRBJ1-1,13,TRBV29-1,TGCAGCGTTTCGACAGGGGGTAGCACTGAAGCTTTCTTT,CSVSTGGSTEAFF
TRBD1,.,TRBJ2-7,14,TRBV10-3,TGTGCCATCAGGCCCGGGACAGGGCCCTACGAGCAGTACTTC,CAIRPGTGPYEQYF
TRBD1,.,TRBJ2-1,15,TRBV11-3,TGTGCCAGCAGCGGCCGGGACAGGGGATGGAATGAGCAGTTCTTC,CASSGRDRGWNEQFF
TRBD2,.,TRBJ2-4,20,TRBV30,TGTGCCTGGAGTCTCTATACCGGGACTAGCGGGAGAATGGCCAAAAACATTCAGTACTTC,CAWSLYTGTSGRMAKNIQYF
TRBD2,.,TRBJ2-1,16,TRBV25-1,TGTGCCAGCAGTGTCGGATCAGCGGGAGACCACAATGAGCAGTTCTTC,CASSVGSAGDHNEQFF
.,.,TRBJ2-7,15,TRBV28,TGTGCCAGCAGTCCTAGGACTACCAGCTCCTACGAGCAGTACTTC,CASSPRTTSSYEQYF
TRBD1,.,TRBJ1-1,15,TRBV11-2,TGTGCCAGCAGCTTGATTGGACAGGGGGGGACTGAAGCTTTCTTT,CASSLIGQGGTEAFF
.,.,TRBJ2-7,15,TRBV5-1,TGCGCCAGCAGCCCAAATAGGGGGGGTCCGTACGAGCAGTACTTC,CASSPNRGGPYEQYF
.,.,TRBJ2-3,14,TRBV7-2,TGTGCCAGCAGCCCGGGACTGTCCACAGATACGCAGTATTTT,CASSPGLSTDTQYF
TRBD2,.,TRBJ2-5,16,TRBV5-4,TGTGCCAGCAGCCGAGGGACTAGCGGGAGGGCCGAGACCCAGTACTTC,CASSRGTSGRAETQYF
.,.,TRBJ1-4,15,TRBV9,TGTGCCAGCAGCCCAGAAGGGGCTAAGGATGAAAAACTGTTTTTT,CASSPEGAKDEKLFF
.,.,TRBJ2-7,17,TRBV7-8,TGTGCCAGCAGCAAAAACACGGGTGGCTTCAGCTCCTACGAGCAGTACTTC,CASSKNTGGFSSYEQYF
.,once,TRBJ2-2,17,TRBV7-9,TGTGCCAGCAGCCCTGTGCGTTCTACCGGGAGCACCGGGGAGCTGTTTTTT,CASSPVRSTGSTGELFF
TRBD1,once,TRBJ2-7,15,TRBV7-8,TGTGCCAGCAGCTTTACCGGGACAGGGACGTACGAGCAGTACTTC,CASSFTGTGTYEQYF
.,.,TRBJ2-1,17,TRBV4-3,TGCGCCAGCAGCCAGACCTTAGGGCAGCTGACTAACAATGAGCAGTTCTTC,CASSQTLGQLTNNEQFF
.,.,TRBJ2-1,15,TRBV7-2,TGTGCCAGCAGCTTAATTTCGGGATGGGCCCATGAGCAGTTCTTC,CASSLISGWAHEQFF
TRBD2,.,TRBJ2-5,18,TRBV5-4,TGTGCCAGCAGCTTGGCCCCGAGAAGCGGGAGGGCCCGAGAGACCCAGTACTTC,CASSLAPRSGRARETQYF
TRBD1,few,TRBJ1-2,13,TRBV10-3,TGTGCCATCGGACCGGGACAGGATTATGGCTACACCTTC,CAIGPGQDYGYTF
TRBD1,.,TRBJ1-5,14,TRBV6-1,TGTGCCAGCACAGAGGACAGGGCAAATCAGCCCCAGCATTTT,CASTEDRANQPQHF
TRBD1,once,TRBJ1-5,15,TRBV2,TGTGCCAGCAACGACAGGGGGCGTAGCAATCAGCCCCAGCATTTT,CASNDRGRSNQPQHF
.,.,TRBJ2-5,13,TRBV5-1,TGCGCCAGCAGCTCTGAGTACCAAGAGACCCAGTACTTC,CASSSEYQETQYF
.,.,TRBJ1-2,14,TRBV6-1,TGTGCCAGTTTACTAGCGGGTGCCTCGGGAGTCTACACCTTC,CASLLAGASGVYTF
TRBD1,.,TRBJ1-2,15,TRBV5-5,TGTGCCAGCAGCTTGCGGGGACAGGTGAACTATGGCTACACCTTC,CASSLRGQVNYGYTF